This T cell receptor beta chain was retrieved from a study of T cells expressing NK-cell markers. In the study overall: It was from sorted CD3+CD56+NKG2C+, CD3+CD56+NKG2C- and CD3+CD56-NKG2C+ T cells that TCR beta repertoires came.

As to this clonotype: The target antigen is unknown.

CDR1 and CDR2 from the germline V gene are KGHDR and SFDVKD. The CDR3 is made up of 15 amino acids. The study's findings and limits: HCMV specificity of expanded NKG2C+ T cell clones remained unclear.

TCRdb processed the 5' RACE reads again and assigns one entry to each CDR3 protein, with no DNA. The sample data list about 460,000 distinct CDR3 sequences. This receptor was taken from a woman in her forties or fifties in good health. This chain connects TRBV24-1 to TRBJ1-4; TCRdb indicates TRBD1, and absent DNA this call remains unverified. The source material was blood T cells: a sorted CD56 or NKG2C T cell subset, CD4+ or CD8+ T cells, or bulk PBMC T cells (not recorded which). This CDR3 reads CATSAGAGGDEKLFF.